These 22 T cell receptor beta chains were sequenced from one sample in a study of blood T cell repertoires in COVID-19. Clones were sequenced by immunoSEQ multiplex PCR, and TCRdb holds only the in-frame ones, with some missing. The table has roughly 300,000 clones, about 90% seen once; the top ten hold 6.4%. Sequenced input: peripheral blood. These receptors originate from a man in his late teens or twenties who had recovered from COVID-19.

The rearrangement uses TRBV6-5 and TRBJ2-7; TRBD2 aligns across 8 bases. Germline CDR1 and CDR2: MNHEY and SVGAGI. V trimming: 6 bases; J trimming: 4 bases; junction bases outside the gene matches: 11. The CDR3 totals 15 residues. CDR3 sequence: CASRRAREGQYEQYF. CDR3 nucleotide sequence: TGTGCCAGCAGACGTGCCCGGGAGGGCCAATACGAGCAGTACTTC.

The rearrangement uses TRBV5-1 and TRBJ2-7, with TRBD2 identical over 7 bases. V shed 1 base and J 3 bases; nucleotides not matched to a gene: 19. The CDR3 consists of 19 residues. CDR1 SGHRS and CDR2 YFSETQ come from the germline V gene. The CDR3 DNA reads TGCGCCAGCAGCTTGCCGCTCTCGAGGGAGACGGGAGGAGACTACGAGCAGTACTTC. Its protein product is CASSLPLSRETGGDYEQYF.

This clone was found a few times. The CDR3 region is CASSLSGVGTEAFF. The CDR3 DNA sequence: TGTGCCAGCAGCTTGTCAGGGGTGGGCACTGAAGCTTTCTTT. This chain uses TRBV7-3 with TRBJ1-1, with a possible D match to TRBD1 (6 bases). CDR3 length: 14 amino acids. V lost 3 bases and J lost 4, with 12 bases in between. Germline V lookup: CDR1 SGHTA, CDR2 FQGTGA.

This chain connects TRBV27 to TRBJ2-5; D call uncertain. The CDR3 is 13 residues long. CDR1 is MNHEY, CDR2 SMNVEV, per germline (reference sequence). Between the trimmed V and J ends, which lost 3 bases and 1 base, there was a span of 6 bases. CDR3 DNA sequence: TGTGCCAGCAGTTTTTGGGCCCAAGAGACCCAGTACTTC. This codes for CASSFWAQETQYF.

The gene calls are TRBV20-1 and TRBJ2-1; 8 bases fit TRBD2. This CDR3 is 14 amino acids long. V shed 3 bases and J 3 bases; nucleotides not matched to a gene: 4. Per germline, CDR1 DFQATT and CDR2 SNEGSKA (reference sequence). CDR3 nucleotide sequence: TGCAGTGCTAGTGCGGGGGGCCTCTACAATGAGCAGTTCTTC. Translation gives CSASAGGLYNEQFF.

The chain joins TRBV5-1 to TRBJ1-1, with unresolved D. Trimming took 2 bases from V and 1 from J, leaving 9 bases between them. The CDR3 spans 14 residues. Germline V gene lookup returns CDR1 SGHRS and CDR2 YFSETQ. DNA of the CDR3: TGCGCCAGCAGCTTAGGGAGAGAGAACACTGAAGCTTTCTTT. This codes for CASSLGRENTEAFF. The whole variable domain, filled in from reference TRBV5-1 and TRBJ1-1, reads KAGVTQTPRYLIKTRGQQVTLSCSPISGHRSVSWYQQTPGQGLQFLFEYFSETQRNKGNFPGRFSGRQFSNSRSEMNVSTLELGDSALYLCASSLGRENTEAFFGQGTRLTVV.

This rearrangement joins TRBV6-9 to TRBJ1-2; possibly TRBD1 for D (6 bases). Germline V gene sequence: CDR1 MNHGY, CDR2 SVAAGI. The CDR3 consists of 15 residues. V was clipped by 4 bases and J by 3 bases, with 15 bases between them. In DNA, the CDR3 is TGTGCCAGCAGTTTGAAACAGGGACTAGACTATGGCTACACCTTC. Amino acid sequence: CASSLKQGLDYGYTF.

V gene TRBV18 combines with J gene TRBJ2-1; D gene uncertain. CDR1 KGHSH and CDR2 LQKENI come from the germline V gene. CDR3 size: 15 residues. The V gene lost 0 bases and the J gene lost 0 bases, with 6 bases spanning the gap. The CDR3 protein is CASSPPGRSYNEQFF. The CDR3 DNA reads as TGTGCCAGCTCACCACCCGGTCGCTCCTACAATGAGCAGTTCTTC. The full variable domain, its missing parts supplied by reference TRBV18 and TRBJ2-1, is NAGVMQNPRHLVRRRGQEARLRCSPMKGHSHVYWYRQLPEEGLKFMVYLQKENIIDESGMPKERFSAEFPKEGPSILRIQQVVRGDSAAYFCASSPPGRSYNEQFFGPGTRLTVL.

In its sample, this clone was seen a few times. V and J are TRBV6-4 and TRBJ2-3; 8 nucleotides match TRBD2. The CDR3 runs 16 residues. Germline V gene data show CDR1 as MRHNA and CDR2 as SNTAGT. After removal of 6 bases from V and 3 bases from J, the junction contained 11 bases not matched to a gene. Here the CDR3 DNA reads TGTGCCAGCAGGGGGACTAGGCGGGGTAAGACAGATACGCAGTATTTT. Amino acid sequence: CASRGTRRGKTDTQYF.

This clone was seen just once. The rearrangement uses TRBV6-5 and TRBJ2-7; D might be TRBD1 (5 bases). Trimming cost V 6 bases and J 3 bases, with 15 bases left between them. The CDR3 has 14 amino acids. Germline CDR1 is MNHEY and CDR2 is SVGAGI. As DNA, the CDR3 is TGTGCCAGCAGATCTGACAGTTCCCTCTACGAGCAGTACTTC. Its translation is CASRSDSSLYEQYF.

V usage is TRBV7-2 and J usage is TRBJ2-2, with 9 positions matching TRBD1. CDR1 is SGHTA and CDR2 is FQGNSA in the germline V gene. The CDR3 has 16 residues. Trimming at V came to 6 bases and at J to 3 bases, leaving 8 bases not matched to a gene. The CDR3 loop reads CASSSHRGLYTGELFF. CDR3 DNA: TGTGCCAGCAGTTCCCACAGGGGGCTATACACCGGGGAGCTGTTTTTT.

The J gene is TRBJ1-4, the V gene TRBV28, with D maybe TRBD1 (6 bases). Trimming cost V 6 bases and J 0 bases, with 20 bases left between them. The CDR3 covers 18 residues. Looked up from germline, CDR1 is MDHEN and CDR2 is SYDVKM. The CDR3 sequence is CASRLPRGGIATNEKLFF. The DNA of the CDR3 is TGTGCCAGCAGACTACCTAGGGGGGGCATTGCAACTAATGAAAAACTGTTTTTT.

This clone came up once. V is TRBV6-4 and J is TRBJ2-6; 9 bases are a match to TRBD1. With V trimmed by 4 bases and J by 4 bases, 8 bases remained unmatched. The CDR3 sequence is 17 residues long. CDR1 and CDR2 (germline): MRHNA, SNTAGT. Here the CDR3 DNA reads TGTGCCAGCAGTGGACAGGGGGGAGTTGGAGGGGCCAACGTCCTGACTTTC. It is translated as CASSGQGGVGGANVLTF.

This clone was seen just once. This chain connects TRBV19 to TRBJ1-1; 7 bases match TRBD1. CDR3 length: 12 amino acids. CDR1 LNHDA and CDR2 SQIVND come from the germline V gene (reference sequence). J lost 10 bases, V lost 6 bases, and 8 bases had no gene match. CDR3 region: CASSQKTGRAFF. The CDR3, as DNA: TGTGCCAGTAGCCAAAAGACAGGGAGAGCTTTCTTT.

The J gene is TRBJ1-2, the V gene TRBV6-1; D may be TRBD1 (5 bases). Per germline, CDR1 MNHNS and CDR2 SASEGT. Trimming shortened V by 2 bases and J by 4 bases, and 11 bases separated the two germline ends. This CDR3 region has 14 residues. The CDR3: CASSEMGLGYGYTF. The CDR3, as DNA: TGTGCCAGCAGTGAAATGGGACTTGGCTATGGCTACACCTTC.

This clone was detected only a few times. The chain employs TRBV5-6 and TRBJ1-1; 8 bases line up with TRBD1. V lost 6 bases, J lost 3 bases, and 4 bases stayed unmatched. Per the germline V gene, CDR1 is SGHDT and CDR2 is YYEEEE. The CDR3 extends over 13 amino acids. CDR3 protein: CASMDRAYTEAFF. DNA of the CDR3: TGTGCCAGCATGGACAGGGCGTACACTGAAGCTTTCTTT. Supplemented by reference TRBV5-6 and TRBJ1-1, the full variable domain reads DAGVTQSPTHLIKTRGQQVTLRCSPKSGHDTVSWYQQALGQGPQFIFQYYEEEERQRGNFPDRFSGHQFPNYSSELNVNALLLGDSALYLCASMDRAYTEAFFGQGTRLTVV.

The count of this clone is one. Other DNA sequences in the sample encode the same CDR3. This sequence joins TRBV7-3 and TRBJ2-5; 10 bases are a match to TRBD1. Germline CDR1 and CDR2: SGHTA and FQGTGA. V shed 5 bases and J 5 bases; nucleotides not matched to a gene: 2. The CDR3 runs 13 residues. The CDR3 DNA is TGTGCCAGCAGCGCGGACAGGGGGGAGACCCAGTACTTC. This gives the protein CASSADRGETQYF. Based on the CDR3 plus reference TRBV7-3 and TRBJ2-5, the full variable domain is GAGVSQTPSNKVTEKGKYVELRCDPISGHTALYWYRQSLGQGPEFLIYFQGTGAADDSGLPNDRFFAVRPEGSVSTLKIQRTERGDSAVYLCASSADRGETQYFGPGTRLLVL.

The CDR3 nucleotides are TGTGCCAGCACCGCAGGGACGGGAGACTACGAGCAGTACTTC. Translating gives CASTAGTGDYEQYF. The chain combines TRBV25-1 with TRBJ2-7; tentatively, D is TRBD2 (6 bases). V lost 7 bases to trimming and J lost 3 bases, with 16 bases between them. The CDR3 has 14 amino acids. In germline, CDR1 is MGHDK, CDR2 SYGVNS.

This clone was counted ten times or more. This chain connects TRBV6-1 to TRBJ2-7; D not certain. The CDR3 runs 12 residues. In germline, CDR1 is MNHNS, CDR2 SASEGT. The germline V and J ends were trimmed by 0 bases and 3 bases, with 3 bases remaining between them. The CDR3 loop reads CASSEAGYEQYF. The CDR3 DNA is TGTGCCAGCAGTGAAGCCGGCTACGAGCAGTACTTC.

The rearrangement uses TRBV14 and TRBJ1-1; maybe TRBD1 (6 bases). Germline loops: CDR1 SGHDN, CDR2 FVKESK. This CDR3 region has 13 residues. V was cut by 5 bases and J by 1 base, with 8 bases left in between. CDR3 in DNA: TGTGCCAGCAGCGGACAGCGGAACACTGAAGCTTTCTTT. Translating it yields CASSGQRNTEAFF.

V usage is TRBV28 and J usage is TRBJ1-5; TRBD1 matches 10 bases. J was trimmed by 7 bases and V by 7 bases; bases with no gene match: 4. The length of the CDR3 is 13 residues. The germline V gene encodes CDR1 MDHEN and CDR2 SYDVKM. The DNA for the CDR3 is TGTGCCAGCATCGGGACAGGGGAGCAGCCCCAGCATTTT. Translation: CASIGTGEQPQHF.

The V gene is TRBV6-5, the J gene TRBJ1-2, with D perhaps matching TRBD1 (6 bases). Germline lookup yields CDR1 MNHEY and CDR2 SVGAGI. The CDR3 has 14 residues. Deletions cut 4 bases from V and 7 bases from J, with 16 bases between. The CDR3 sequence: CASSWGGQRSGYTF. The CDR3 DNA follows: TGTGCCAGCAGTTGGGGGGGCCAACGCTCTGGCTACACCTTC.